Below are 26 T cell receptor beta chains sequenced from a single sample in a study of blood T cell repertoires in COVID-19. Clones were sequenced by immunoSEQ multiplex PCR, and TCRdb holds only the in-frame ones, with some missing. The profile shows 25,000 to 35,000 clones, 85% to 95% of them singletons. The material sequenced was peripheral blood. The receptors derive from a human donor in a cohort sampled during active COVID-19.

J is TRBJ1-3 and V is TRBV28, with D possibly TRBD1 on 5 matching bases. The CDR3 covers 15 residues. Trimming cost V 3 bases and J 8 bases, with 17 bases left between them. Looked up from germline, CDR1 is MDHEN and CDR2 is SYDVKM. CDR3 nucleotide sequence: TGTGCCAGCAGTTTGACCGACAGAATTTTGGACACCATATATTTT. It encodes CASSLTDRILDTIYF.

This chain uses TRBV27 with TRBJ2-5; 9 bases agree with TRBD1. V trimming: 5 bases; J trimming: 0 bases; junction bases outside the gene matches: 4. CDR3 size: 15 residues. Germline V gives CDR1 MNHEY, CDR2 SMNVEV (reference sequence). In DNA, the CDR3 is TGTGCCAGCAGTCCCGGGACAGGGTACCAAGAGACCCAGTACTTC. This encodes CASSPGTGYQETQYF.

This chain joins TRBV6-7 and TRBJ2-7; 10 bases are a match to TRBD2. TRBV6-7 is an open reading frame whose function is uncertain. Trimming removed 2 bases from V and 2 bases from J; junction bases left unmatched: 21. The CDR3 runs to 21 residues. This CDR3 is CASSYRFRRPLTSGDTYEQYF. CDR3 in DNA: TGTGCCAGCAGTTACCGGTTCAGGAGGCCATTAACTAGCGGGGATACCTACGAGCAGTACTTC.

The chain carries TRBV7-6 and TRBJ2-1; 15 bases agree with TRBD2. J gave up 9 bases and V 4 bases, and 13 bases lay outside the gene matches. The CDR3 consists of 18 residues. Germline V gene lookup returns CDR1 SGHVS and CDR2 FNYEAQ. CDR3: CASSSAGIGLAGGSEQFF. The CDR3 DNA follows: TGTGCCAGCAGCTCTGCCGGGATCGGACTAGCGGGAGGGAGTGAGCAGTTCTTC.

The V gene is TRBV19, the J gene TRBJ2-6; TRBD2 might be the D (5 bases). Germline CDR1 is LNHDA and CDR2 is SQIVND (reference sequence). V was shortened by 6 bases and J by 0 bases, with 12 bases between the two germline ends. The CDR3 is 16 amino acids. CDR3 region: CASSWEQSSGANVLTF. In DNA form, the CDR3 reads TGTGCCAGTAGCTGGGAGCAAAGCTCTGGGGCCAACGTCCTGACTTTC.

The V gene is TRBV6-1, the J gene TRBJ1-2; 9 nucleotides match TRBD1. V gave up 1 base and J gave up 7 bases; unmatched junction bases: 7. CDR1 is MNHNS, CDR2 SASEGT, per germline. CDR3 length equals 15 residues. The CDR3 is CASSEVGTGRGGYTF. As DNA, the CDR3 is TGTGCCAGCAGTGAAGTAGGGACAGGGAGGGGTGGCTACACCTTC.

The CDR3 DNA is TGTGCCAGCCCATCTAGCGGGAGGGTCGGGTTTGACGAGCAGTACTTC. Protein product: CASPSSGRVGFDEQYF. The rearrangement links TRBV28 to TRBJ2-7, with 12 bases identical to TRBD2. Germline V gene data show CDR1 as MDHEN and CDR2 as SYDVKM. The CDR3 contains 16 residues. Germline trimming cut 8 bases from V and 5 bases from J; bases unmatched to any gene: 13.

The CDR3: CASSKGLAGANEQFF. CDR3 nucleotide sequence: TGTGCCAGCAGCAAGGGACTAGCGGGAGCCAATGAGCAGTTCTTC. The rearrangement joins TRBV3-1 (or the pseudogene TRBV3-2) to TRBJ2-1; TRBD2 matches at 14 bases. V lost 5 bases, J lost 6 bases, and 3 bases stayed unmatched. The germline CDR1 and CDR2 sequences are LGHDT and YNNKEL (reference sequence). The CDR3 sequence is 15 residues long.

The V gene is TRBV2, the J gene TRBJ1-2, with no clear D. Germline V lookup: CDR1 SNHLY, CDR2 FYNNEI. The CDR3 has 11 amino acids. The V end lost 7 bases, the J end lost 8 bases, and 11 bases lay between the germline ends. The CDR3 nucleotides read TGTGCCAGCACCTCCCCGGGGGGCTACACCTTC. Protein sequence: CASTSPGGYTF. Together with reference TRBV2 and TRBJ1-2, the CDR3 gives the full variable domain: EPEVTQTPSHQVTQMGQEVILRCVPISNHLYFYWYRQILGQKVEFLVSFYNNEISEKSEIFDDQFSVERPDGSNFTLKIRSTKLEDSAMYFCASTSPGGYTFGSGTRLTVV.

This clone was detected only once. This chain joins TRBV19 and TRBJ1-2; perhaps TRBD1 as D (5 bases). CDR3 length: 15 amino acids. Germline-derived CDR1 and CDR2 are LNHDA and SQIVND (reference sequence). The germline V and J ends were trimmed by 3 bases and 1 base, with 12 bases remaining between them. The CDR3 DNA reads TGTGCCAGTAGTATCAGGGCGCATCATAACTATGGCTACACCTTC. This gives the protein CASSIRAHHNYGYTF.

The rearrangement joins TRBV23-1 to TRBJ1-5; the match to TRBD1 covers 9 bases. TRBV23-1 is an ORF; its function is uncertain. The J segment lost 6 bases and the V segment lost 6 bases, leaving 6 bases of the junction unmatched. The CDR3 extends over 14 amino acids. Here the CDR3 DNA reads TGCGCCAGCAGCTACAGGGGGCAGGGTCAGCCCCAGCATTTT. Translated, it gives CASSYRGQGQPQHF.

The V call is TRBV19, the J call TRBJ1-2; D might be TRBD1 (6 bases). This CDR3 is built from 13 residues. Germline V gene lookup returns CDR1 LNHDA and CDR2 SQIVND (reference sequence). V was trimmed by 9 bases and J by 6 bases, leaving 17 bases between them. The CDR3 protein is CASEAGQINGYTF. CDR3 DNA: TGTGCCAGCGAGGCCGGACAGATCAATGGCTACACCTTC.

The rearrangement joins TRBV3-1 (or the pseudogene TRBV3-2) to TRBJ2-6; D gene ambiguous. Trimming left V 4 bases short and J 1 base short, with 11 bases between. Germline V lookup: CDR1 LGHDT, CDR2 YNNKEL (reference sequence). This CDR3 spans 16 amino acids. CDR3 loop: CASSPQPLSGANVLTF. The CDR3 DNA follows: TGTGCCAGCAGCCCACAGCCCCTTTCTGGGGCCAACGTCCTGACTTTC.

V gene TRBV7-2 combines with J gene TRBJ1-2, with D possibly TRBD1 on 5 matching bases. Germline V CDR1 and CDR2: SGHTA, FQGNSA. CDR3 length: 15 residues. Trimming removed 5 bases from V and 0 bases from J, with 13 bases in between. CDR3 loop: CASSAFRQTNYGYTF. CDR3 DNA sequence: TGTGCCAGCAGCGCTTTCCGACAGACTAACTATGGCTACACCTTC.

The J gene is TRBJ2-7, the V gene TRBV16, with TRBD2 matching over 7 bases. This CDR3 contains 16 residues. Germline-derived CDR1 and CDR2 are KGHSY and FQNENV. With 0 bases clipped from V and 4 bases from J, the junction kept 9 bases outside the gene matches. CDR3: CASSQSRPRGIYEQYF. For the CDR3, the DNA is TGTGCCAGCAGCCAATCCCGGCCGCGGGGGATTTACGAGCAGTACTTC.

This clone was detected once. The rearrangement uses TRBV6-2 or TRBV6-3 and TRBJ1-1; no clear D gene. CDR3 length equals 15 residues. The germline V gene has CDR1 MNHEY and CDR2 SVGEGT. The V gene lost 2 bases and the J gene lost 1 base, with 11 bases spanning the gap. The CDR3 here is CASSYDGRPNTEAFF. The CDR3 DNA is TGTGCCAGCAGTTACGACGGCAGGCCGAACACTGAAGCTTTCTTT.

The chain carries TRBV4-3 and TRBJ2-7, with TRBD1 identical over 10 bases. J lost 4 bases, V lost 4 bases, and 7 bases had no gene match. The CDR3 has 15 residues. Germline V gene lookup returns CDR1 LGHNA and CDR2 YSLEER. The CDR3 reads CASSPGTGDSYEQYF. CDR3 in DNA: TGCGCCAGCAGCCCCGGGACAGGGGATTCATACGAGCAGTACTTC.

The chain carries TRBV18 and TRBJ1-3; 10 nucleotides line up with TRBD1. CDR3 length equals 15 residues. Germline V gives CDR1 KGHSH, CDR2 LQKENI. V lost 3 bases and J lost 2; bases outside the gene matches: 1. This CDR3 is CASSPDRGTGNTIYF. In DNA, the CDR3 is TGTGCCAGCTCACCGGACAGGGGGACTGGAAACACCATATATTTT.

The chain recombines TRBV7-9 with TRBJ2-2; the D gene is possibly TRBD2 (6 bases). Trimming shortened V by 3 bases and J by 1 base, and 9 bases separated the two germline ends. This CDR3 contains 15 residues. The germline gives CDR1 SEHNR, CDR2 FQNEAQ (reference sequence). The CDR3, as DNA: TGTGCCAGCAGCTTGTGGGACTTGAACACCGGGGAGCTGTTTTTT. Its translation: CASSLWDLNTGELFF. The whole variable domain, filled in from reference TRBV7-9 and TRBJ2-2, reads DTGVSQNPRHKITKRGQNVTFRCDPISEHNRLYWYRQTLGQGPEFLTYFQNEAQLEKSRLLSDRFSAERPKGSFSTLEIQRTEQGDSAMYLCASSLWDLNTGELFFGEGSRLTVL.

This chain uses TRBV6-5 with TRBJ2-5; D is ambiguous. Trimming took off 0 bases at V and 5 bases at J, with 16 bases between the two ends. This CDR3 comprises 16 residues. The germline gives CDR1 MNHEY, CDR2 SVGAGI. CDR3 protein: CASSYSARSVAETQYF. In DNA, the CDR3 is TGTGCCAGCAGTTACTCGGCTAGAAGTGTGGCTGAGACCCAGTACTTC.

This sequence joins TRBV20-1 and TRBJ1-1; 8 nucleotides line up with TRBD1. With 3 bases clipped from V and 5 bases from J, the junction kept 17 bases outside the gene matches. The germline gives CDR1 DFQATT, CDR2 SNEGSKA (reference sequence). This CDR3 has 17 residues. The CDR3 region is CSASPPGTGFSRTEAFF. Here the CDR3 DNA reads TGCAGTGCTAGTCCGCCGGGGACAGGTTTCTCTCGAACTGAAGCTTTCTTT.

This chain joins TRBV5-6 and TRBJ1-2; D is undetermined. V lost 4 bases to trimming and J lost 4 bases, with 8 bases between them. CDR1 is SGHDT and CDR2 is YYEEEE in the germline V gene. CDR3 size: 12 residues. CDR3 bases: TGTGCCAGCAGCCCGGAGGGCTATGGCTACACCTTC. This codes for CASSPEGYGYTF.

The chain carries TRBV30 and TRBJ1-1; D gene ambiguous. CDR1 GTSNPN and CDR2 SVGIG come from the germline V gene (reference sequence). The CDR3 totals 12 residues. Here the CDR3 reads CVFIRMNTEAFF. The CDR3 DNA reads as TGTGTTTTCATCAGGATGAACACTGAAGCTTTCTTT.

The chain joins TRBV15 to TRBJ1-5, with D perhaps TRBD1 (5 bases). CDR1 and CDR2 (germline): LNHNV, YYDKDF (reference sequence). The ends were cut back, 4 bases at V and 7 bases at J, with 11 bases in the middle. The CDR3 spans 13 residues. CDR3 region: CATSMGLRQPQHF. The DNA for the CDR3 is TGTGCCACCAGCATGGGGCTCAGGCAGCCCCAGCATTTT.

The chain has TRBV9 and TRBJ1-4; 10 nucleotides align to TRBD1. The J segment lost 10 bases and the V segment lost 4 bases, leaving 10 bases of the junction unmatched. The germline V gene encodes CDR1 SGDLS and CDR2 YYNGEE. This CDR3 is built from 15 residues. The DNA for the CDR3 is TGTGCCAGCAGCCCCATCGGGACAGGGGATGTAAAACTGTTTTTT. Amino acids: CASSPIGTGDVKLFF.

This clone has just one count. The chain joins TRBV5-5 to TRBJ2-1; D uncertain. The CDR3 is made up of 14 amino acids. Trimming left V 0 bases short and J 9 bases short, with 13 bases between. Germline-derived CDR1 and CDR2 are SGHKS and YYEKEE (reference sequence). The CDR3 region is CASSLAHGDIEQFF. CDR3 in DNA: TGTGCCAGCAGCTTGGCCCACGGTGACATTGAGCAGTTCTTC.